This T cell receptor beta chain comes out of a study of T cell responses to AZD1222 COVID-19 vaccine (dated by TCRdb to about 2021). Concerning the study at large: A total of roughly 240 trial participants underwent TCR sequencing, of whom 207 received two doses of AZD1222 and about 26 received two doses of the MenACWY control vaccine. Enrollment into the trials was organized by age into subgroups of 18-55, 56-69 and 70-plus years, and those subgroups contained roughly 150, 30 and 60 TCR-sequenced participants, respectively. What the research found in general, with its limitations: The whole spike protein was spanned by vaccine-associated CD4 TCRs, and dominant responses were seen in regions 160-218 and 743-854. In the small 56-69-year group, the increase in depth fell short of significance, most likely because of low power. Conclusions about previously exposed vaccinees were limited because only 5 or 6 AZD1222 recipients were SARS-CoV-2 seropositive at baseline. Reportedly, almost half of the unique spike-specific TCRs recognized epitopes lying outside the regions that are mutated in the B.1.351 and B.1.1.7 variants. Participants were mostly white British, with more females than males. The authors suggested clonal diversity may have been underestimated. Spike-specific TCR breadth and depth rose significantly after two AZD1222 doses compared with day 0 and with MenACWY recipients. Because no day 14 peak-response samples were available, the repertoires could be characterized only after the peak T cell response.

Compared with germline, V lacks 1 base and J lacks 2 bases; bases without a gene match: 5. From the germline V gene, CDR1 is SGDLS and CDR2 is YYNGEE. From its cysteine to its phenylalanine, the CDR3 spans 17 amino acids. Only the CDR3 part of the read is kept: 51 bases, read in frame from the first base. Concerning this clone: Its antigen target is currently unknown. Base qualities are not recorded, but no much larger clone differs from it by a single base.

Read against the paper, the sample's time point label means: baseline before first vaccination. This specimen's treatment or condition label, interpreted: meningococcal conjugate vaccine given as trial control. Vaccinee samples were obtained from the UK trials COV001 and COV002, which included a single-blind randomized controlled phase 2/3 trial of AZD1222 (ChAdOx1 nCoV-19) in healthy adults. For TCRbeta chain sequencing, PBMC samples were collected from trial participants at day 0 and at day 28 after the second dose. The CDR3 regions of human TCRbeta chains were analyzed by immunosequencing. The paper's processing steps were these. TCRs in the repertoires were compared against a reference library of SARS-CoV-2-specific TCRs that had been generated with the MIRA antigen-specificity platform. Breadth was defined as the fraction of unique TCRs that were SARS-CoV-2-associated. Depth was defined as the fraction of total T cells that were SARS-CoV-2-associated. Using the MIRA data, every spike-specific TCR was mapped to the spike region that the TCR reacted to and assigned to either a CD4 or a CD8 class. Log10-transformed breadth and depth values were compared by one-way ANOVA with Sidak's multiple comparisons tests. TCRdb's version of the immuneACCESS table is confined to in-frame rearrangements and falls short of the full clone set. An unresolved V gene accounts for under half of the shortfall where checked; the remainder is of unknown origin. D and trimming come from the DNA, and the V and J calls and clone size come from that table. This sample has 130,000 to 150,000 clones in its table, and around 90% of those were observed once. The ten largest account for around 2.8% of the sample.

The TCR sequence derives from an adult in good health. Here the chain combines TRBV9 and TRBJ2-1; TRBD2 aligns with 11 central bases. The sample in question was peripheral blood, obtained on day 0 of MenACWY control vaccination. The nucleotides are TGTGCCAGCAGCGTAACCGGGACTAGCGGAACCTACAATGAGCAGTTCTTC. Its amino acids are CASSVTGTSGTYNEQFF.